The 9 T cell receptor beta chains presented below share a single source sample, sequenced in a study of somatic mutations in cytotoxic T cells in rheumatoid arthritis. Generated by immunoSEQ multiplex PCR, the TCRdb table keeps only in-frame clones and is missing some. This sample yields about 15,000 clones, of which roughly 77% are seen a single time; 14% to 15% belongs to the top ten. What was sequenced was CD8+ T cells sorted from blood. The receptors were sampled from an adult with rheumatoid arthritis.

V usage is TRBV5-1 and J usage is TRBJ1-1; TRBD1 matches at 11 bases. J lost 0 bases, V lost 5 bases, and 15 bases had no gene match. CDR1 SGHRS and CDR2 YFSETQ come from the germline V gene. The CDR3 loop spans 19 amino acids. The CDR3 region has the DNA TGCGCCAGCAGTCCGGACGCGGGACAGGGGGATATTATGAACACTGAAGCTTTCTTT. Residues: CASSPDAGQGDIMNTEAFF.

The rearrangement links TRBV27 to TRBJ2-2, with 7 positions matching TRBD2. The CDR3 has 13 residues. Germline CDR1 MNHEY, CDR2 SMNVEV (reference sequence). V trimming: 6 bases; J trimming: 4 bases; junction bases outside the gene matches: 2. The CDR3, as DNA: TGTGCCAGCAGGCCTAGCGGCACCGGGGAGCTGTTTTTT. It specifies CASRPSGTGELFF.

The CDR3 DNA reads as TGCGCCAGCAGCTTGGTAGCGGGAGGTATGAGCTACAATGAGCAGTTCTTC. This gives the protein CASSLVAGGMSYNEQFF. The chain has TRBV5-1 and TRBJ2-1; 10 bases fit TRBD2. Losses at the gene ends were 0 bases for V and 3 bases for J; bases not matched to a gene: 6. The CDR3 extends over 17 amino acids. Germline CDR1 and CDR2: SGHRS and YFSETQ.

The V gene is TRBV2, the J gene TRBJ1-6; D uncertain. V lost 10 bases to trimming and J lost 0 bases, with 13 bases between them. CDR1 and CDR2 from the germline V gene are SNHLY and FYNNEI. The CDR3 covers 15 residues. The CDR3, as DNA: TGTGCCACCCGTCGGGGAGGCTCCTATAATTCACCCCTCCACTTT. Encoded protein: CATRRGGSYNSPLHF.

This clone was detected once. CDR3 residues: CASSLKANTGELFF. Written as DNA, the CDR3 is TGTGCCAGCAGTTTAAAAGCGAACACCGGGGAGCTGTTTTTT. The rearrangement uses TRBV27 and TRBJ2-2; D unresolved. Trimming shortened V by 2 bases and J by 0 bases, and 4 bases separated the two germline ends. Germline V CDR1 and CDR2: MNHEY, SMNVEV (reference sequence). This CDR3 has 14 residues.

The chain is built from TRBV10-3 and TRBJ1-1; D ambiguous. Trimming cost V 5 bases and J 5 bases, with 12 bases left between them. CDR3 length: 13 residues. Germline V gene sequence: CDR1 ENHRY, CDR2 SYGVKD. CDR3 protein: CAISYSLGTEAFF. In DNA form, the CDR3 reads TGTGCCATCAGTTATTCCCTAGGGACTGAAGCTTTCTTT.

The chain uses TRBV2 and TRBJ2-3; possibly TRBD2 for D (7 bases). This CDR3 is built from 16 residues. The germline V and J ends were trimmed by 5 bases and 0 bases, with 15 bases remaining between them. CDR1 SNHLY and CDR2 FYNNEI come from the germline V gene. The CDR3 sequence: CASSMRGGASTDTQYF. The DNA of the CDR3 is TGTGCCAGCAGTATGAGGGGGGGGGCTAGCACAGATACGCAGTATTTT.

This rearrangement joins TRBV6-5 to TRBJ2-5, with D hard to call. The J call may be mistaken, given a closer DNA end match to TRBJ2-7. Looked up from germline, CDR1 is MNHEY and CDR2 is SVGAGI. The CDR3 loop spans 12 amino acids. As DNA, the CDR3 is TGTGCCAGCACCTCAGGTCCCTACGAGCAGTACTTC. This gives the protein CASTSGPYEQYF.

The chain uses TRBV27 and TRBJ2-1; D might be TRBD2 (6 bases). Trimming left V 8 bases short and J 9 bases short, with 17 bases between. Looked up from germline, CDR1 is MNHEY and CDR2 is SMNVEV (reference sequence). The CDR3 covers 13 residues. CDR3 sequence reads: CASSAGLLFEQFF. CDR3 bases: TGTGCCAGCTCCGCCGGACTACTCTTTGAGCAGTTCTTC.